A single sample gave rise to the 29 T cell receptor beta chains below, sequenced in a study of OX40 agonist ivuxolimab in advanced cancers. Sequencing used immunoSEQ multiplex PCR; TCRdb keeps in-frame clones, though not all of them. The sample lists roughly 66,000 clones, around four fifths occurring once. Specimen: CD4+ or CD8+ T cells sorted from blood, collected in a trial of the OX40 agonist ivuxolimab. The receptors were sampled from an adult with an advanced solid tumor such as melanoma, head and neck, liver or kidney cancer.

The rearrangement uses TRBV5-1 and TRBJ2-3; D not resolved. Trimming took off 3 bases at V and 0 bases at J, with 11 bases between the two ends. Germline-derived CDR1 and CDR2 are SGHRS and YFSETQ. This CDR3 is 15 amino acids long. CDR3 bases: TGCGCCAGCAGCTACCGTGAGCCTAGCACAGATACGCAGTATTTT. Protein sequence: CASSYREPSTDTQYF.

This clone was seen just once. The V gene is TRBV7-2, the J gene TRBJ1-6, with TRBD1 matching over 8 bases. In germline, CDR1 is SGHTA, CDR2 FQGNSA. Trimming at V came to 4 bases and at J to 5 bases, leaving 7 bases not matched to a gene. The CDR3 runs to 16 residues. CDR3 nucleotide sequence: TGTGCCAGCAGCTCCAACAGGGGGAGGAATAATTCACCCCTCCACTTT. This gives the protein CASSSNRGRNNSPLHF.

The chain employs TRBV5-1 and TRBJ1-4, with TRBD1 matching over 9 bases. V lost 3 bases and J lost 4; bases outside the gene matches: 7. Germline V gene data show CDR1 as SGHRS and CDR2 as YFSETQ. The CDR3 is 16 amino acids. Here the CDR3 reads CASSSTGGSVNEKLFF. DNA of the CDR3: TGCGCCAGCAGCTCTACAGGGGGCAGCGTTAATGAAAAACTGTTTTTT.

The chain uses TRBV11-3 and TRBJ2-7, with 7 bases aligning to TRBD1. Losses at the gene ends were 5 bases for V and 5 bases for J; bases not matched to a gene: 6. CDR1 is SGHNT, CDR2 YENEEA, per germline. This CDR3 has 13 residues. CDR3 sequence reads: CASSLRQGDEQYF. As DNA, the CDR3 is TGTGCCAGCAGCCTGAGACAGGGTGACGAGCAGTACTTC.

This rearrangement joins TRBV5-4 to TRBJ2-3; TRBD2 matches 16 bases. Germline V CDR1 and CDR2: SGHNT, YYREEE (reference sequence). The CDR3 contains 18 residues. V gave up 5 bases and J gave up 7 bases; unmatched junction bases: 13. The CDR3 nucleotides are TGTGCCAGCAGGGCGGGACTAGCGGGAGGGGGGCCACTAAATACGCAGTATTTT. Protein sequence: CASRAGLAGGGPLNTQYF.

This chain uses TRBV7-2 with TRBJ2-7, with TRBD1 matching over 9 bases. The CDR3 loop spans 17 amino acids. With V trimmed by 1 base and J by 2 bases, 9 bases remained unmatched. Germline V CDR1 and CDR2: SGHTA, FQGNSA. The CDR3 region has the DNA TGTGCCAGCAGCTTAGGGGCAGCTGGGACAGGGCCCTACGAGCAGTACTTC. Amino acids: CASSLGAAGTGPYEQYF. Full variable domain (missing parts from reference TRBV7-2 and TRBJ2-7): GAGVSQSPSNKVTEKGKDVELRCDPISGHTALYWYRQSLGQGLEFLIYFQGNSAPDKSGLPSDRFSAERTGGSVSTLTIQRTQQEDSAVYLCASSLGAAGTGPYEQYFGPGTRLTVT.

V gene TRBV15 combines with J gene TRBJ2-7; the D gene is possibly TRBD2 (6 bases). The CDR3 is made up of 17 amino acids. Per the germline V gene, CDR1 is LNHNV and CDR2 is YYDKDF (reference sequence). Trimming left V 3 bases short and J 3 bases short, with 21 bases between. CDR3 in amino acids: CATSRGGRLGLDYEQYF. The CDR3 nucleotides read TGTGCCACCAGCAGGGGGGGTAGACTTGGGCTGGACTACGAGCAGTACTTC. The whole variable domain, filled in from reference TRBV15 and TRBJ2-7, reads DAMVIQNPRYQVTQFGKPVTLSCSQTLNHNVMYWYQQKSSQAPKLLFHYYDKDFNNEADTPDNFQSRRPNTSFCFLDIRSPGLGDTAMYLCATSRGGRLGLDYEQYFGPGTRLTVT.

The chain links TRBV19 to TRBJ2-1; 7 bases map to TRBD2. Trimming at V came to 2 bases and at J to 4 bases, leaving 14 bases not matched to a gene. The CDR3 covers 18 residues. Looked up from germline, CDR1 is LNHDA and CDR2 is SQIVND (reference sequence). The CDR3 DNA reads TGTGCCAGTAGTATATCCCCGGCTAGCGGAGGGCCTTACAATGAGCAGTTCTTC. Translation gives CASSISPASGGPYNEQFF. Full variable domain (remainder filled in from reference TRBV19 and TRBJ2-1): DGGITQSPKYLFRKEGQNVTLSCEQNLNHDAMYWYRQDPGQGLRLIYYSQIVNDFQKGDIAEGYSVSREKKESFPLTVTSAQKNPTAFYLCASSISPASGGPYNEQFFGPGTRLTVL.

The chain combines TRBV20-1 with TRBJ2-7, with D hard to call. In germline, CDR1 is DFQATT, CDR2 SNEGSKA (reference sequence). Trimming cost V 3 bases and J 2 bases, with 5 bases left between them. The CDR3 covers 11 residues. The DNA of the CDR3 is TGCAGTGCTAGTCTTCCCTACGAGCAGTACTTC. It yields the protein CSASLPYEQYF.

The rearrangement links TRBV11-3 to TRBJ2-2, with unresolved D. The V end was cut by 2 bases, the J end by 4 bases, with 8 bases between. From germline, CDR1 is SGHNT and CDR2 YENEEA. The CDR3 contains 14 residues. In DNA, the CDR3 is TGTGCCAGCAGCTTAATTTCAGGCACCGGGGAGCTGTTTTTT. This sequence encodes CASSLISGTGELFF.

The chain links TRBV18 to TRBJ1-4, with D unclear. CDR1 is KGHSH and CDR2 is LQKENI in the germline V gene. The V end lost 0 bases, the J end lost 12 bases, and 8 bases lay between the germline ends. CDR3 length: 12 amino acids. CDR3 amino acids: CASSPPQRELFF. The CDR3 bases are TGTGCCAGCTCACCACCTCAACGGGAACTGTTTTTT.

This rearrangement joins TRBV27 to TRBJ2-2; 9 nucleotides match TRBD1. The length of the CDR3 is 15 residues. Trimming took 4 bases from V and 4 from J; bases not matched to a gene: 4. In germline, CDR1 is MNHEY, CDR2 SMNVEV (reference sequence). CDR3 DNA sequence: TGTGCCAGCAGTTCACAGGGGGCGCCCACCGGGGAGCTGTTTTTT. Amino acid sequence: CASSSQGAPTGELFF.

The chain joins TRBV27 to TRBJ1-3, with D possibly matching TRBD1 (6 bases). CDR1 is MNHEY and CDR2 is SMNVEV in the germline V gene (reference sequence). Trimming left V 5 bases short and J 2 bases short, with 13 bases between. The CDR3 runs to 15 residues. The CDR3 coding sequence is TGTGCCAGCAGTCCACAGGGCAACCCTGGAAACACCATATATTTT. This gives the protein CASSPQGNPGNTIYF.

The chain couples TRBV11-3 to TRBJ2-7; D is ambiguous. Germline V lookup: CDR1 SGHNT, CDR2 YENEEA. Trimming cost V 1 base and J 1 base, with 8 bases left between them. The CDR3 is 14 residues long. The CDR3 is CASSLAAVSYEQYF. The CDR3 DNA reads as TGTGCCAGCAGCTTAGCAGCAGTTTCCTACGAGCAGTACTTC.

The chain couples TRBV28 to TRBJ1-2; 9 bases align to TRBD1. Unmatched junction bases numbered 11, after V lost 3 bases and J lost 6 bases. In germline, CDR1 is MDHEN, CDR2 SYDVKM. The CDR3 consists of 16 residues. The CDR3 DNA sequence: TGTGCCAGCAGTTTGGGATACAGGGGGCAGTGGAATGGCTACACCTTC. Encoded protein: CASSLGYRGQWNGYTF.

This rearrangement joins TRBV4-1 to TRBJ2-5; either TRBD1 or TRBD2 may supply D (5 bases each). CDR1 and CDR2 (germline): MGHRA, YSYEKL. This CDR3 is built from 15 residues. Trimming cost V 3 bases and J 4 bases, with 15 bases left between them. CDR3 residues: CASSHEGSLGETQYF. DNA of the CDR3: TGCGCCAGCAGCCATGAGGGGAGTTTGGGAGAGACCCAGTACTTC.

The rearrangement uses TRBV4-2 and TRBJ2-3, with D perhaps matching TRBD1 (5 bases). The CDR3 runs to 17 residues. Germline values: CDR1 LGHNA, CDR2 YNFKEQ. Between the trimmed V and J ends, which lost 1 base and 1 base, there was a span of 15 bases. CDR3 nucleotides: TGTGCCAGCAGCCAAGTTCAGGGATTGCCCGGCACAGATACGCAGTATTTT. It translates to CASSQVQGLPGTDTQYF.

The V call is TRBV7-7, the J call TRBJ2-3, with 7 bases identical to TRBD1. The CDR3 consists of 15 residues. Germline CDR1 and CDR2: SSHAT and FNYEAQ (reference sequence). Germline trimming cut 1 base from V and 4 bases from J; bases unmatched to any gene: 5. The CDR3 loop reads CASSLEGAGADTQYF. In DNA, the CDR3 is TGTGCCAGCAGCTTAGAGGGGGCAGGCGCAGATACGCAGTATTTT.

The chain recombines TRBV25-1 with TRBJ1-3; TRBD1 is a possible D gene (5 bases). V was shortened by 4 bases and J by 4 bases, with 14 bases between the two germline ends. Germline CDR1 reads MGHDK; CDR2 reads SYGVNS. This CDR3 has 15 residues. This chain's CDR3 is CASSVPGTGGNTIYF. CDR3 in DNA: TGTGCCAGCAGTGTTCCCGGGACTGGAGGAAACACCATATATTTT.

V usage is TRBV10-3 and J usage is TRBJ1-5; D gene uncertain. The V gene lost 10 bases and the J gene lost 1 base, with 17 bases spanning the gap. Germline CDR1 is ENHRY and CDR2 is SYGVKD. The CDR3 is 15 amino acids. The CDR3 reads CASLPGGLSNQPQHF. CDR3 bases: TGTGCCAGCCTTCCGGGAGGCTTAAGCAATCAGCCCCAGCATTTT.

This clone was detected once. The chain joins TRBV6-5 to TRBJ2-1; 9 bases fit TRBD1. There are 12 residues in the CDR3. Looked up from germline, CDR1 is MNHEY and CDR2 is SVGAGI. The J segment lost 12 bases and the V segment lost 5 bases, leaving 5 bases of the junction unmatched. The CDR3 spells CASSPTGGGQFF. The CDR3 region has the DNA TGTGCCAGCAGTCCGACAGGGGGGGGGCAGTTCTTC.

The chain is built from TRBV11-3 and TRBJ2-2, with D unclear. V was pared by 0 bases and J by 6 bases, with 8 bases between. Germline CDR1 SGHNT, CDR2 YENEEA. The CDR3 consists of 14 residues. In DNA, the CDR3 is TGTGCCAGCAGCTTAGATAAAGCCGCCGGGGAGCTGTTTTTT. It is translated as CASSLDKAAGELFF.

This chain connects TRBV7-2 to TRBJ2-7, with D perhaps TRBD2 (6 bases). Germline lookup yields CDR1 SGHTA and CDR2 FQGNSA. V was shortened by 1 base and J by 2 bases, with 12 bases between the two germline ends. CDR3 length equals 15 residues. The CDR3, as DNA: TGTGCCAGCAGCTTAGGGCCTAGCGAAACCTACGAGCAGTACTTC. It yields the protein CASSLGPSETYEQYF.

The table lists this clone with a count of one. The chain couples TRBV27 to TRBJ1-6, with D unresolved. The CDR3 consists of 13 residues. V gave up 6 bases and J gave up 4 bases, with 7 bases separating them. Germline loops: CDR1 MNHEY, CDR2 SMNVEV (reference sequence). The CDR3 here is CASSGRYNSPLHF. The CDR3 DNA sequence: TGTGCCAGCAGCGGACGGTATAATTCACCCCTCCACTTT.

The chain has TRBV6-5 and TRBJ2-7; 7 bases align to TRBD2. V lost 1 base to trimming and J lost 7 bases; unmatched junction nucleotides: 13. The CDR3 consists of 16 residues. Germline V gene data show CDR1 as MNHEY and CDR2 as SVGAGI. The CDR3 spells CASSYFGGGPVQEQYF. The CDR3 DNA follows: TGTGCCAGCAGTTACTTCGGGGGAGGGCCGGTACAAGAGCAGTACTTC.

This clone is medium-sized in the sample. Other DNA sequences in the same sample also yield this CDR3. The chain joins TRBV2 to TRBJ1-2, with D unclear. The CDR3 extends over 12 amino acids. The germline gives CDR1 SNHLY, CDR2 FYNNEI. V dropped 2 bases and J dropped 7 bases, with 8 bases sitting between them. In nucleotides, the CDR3 is TGTGCCAGCAGTGAATCTCGGGGTGGCTACACCTTC. Translated: CASSESRGGYTF.

The CDR3 region has the DNA TGTGCCAGCAGTTTAAGGCTAGCGGGGGGGGCCGGGGAGCTGTTTTTT. Encoded protein: CASSLRLAGGAGELFF. V is TRBV27 and J is TRBJ2-2, with 12 bases aligning to TRBD2. V lost 2 bases and J lost 6; bases outside the gene matches: 4. This CDR3 spans 16 amino acids. CDR1 MNHEY and CDR2 SMNVEV come from the germline V gene (reference sequence).

CDR3 region: CSASPRDTQYF. The CDR3 DNA reads as TGCAGTGCTAGTCCTAGGGATACGCAGTATTTT. V and J are TRBV20-1 and TRBJ2-3, with D unclear. Germline-derived CDR1 and CDR2 are DFQATT and SNEGSKA (reference sequence). This CDR3 spans 11 amino acids. Trimming pared 3 bases from V and 6 bases from J, leaving 7 bases between.

V usage is TRBV19 and J usage is TRBJ2-7, with TRBD1 as a possible D gene (5 bases). This CDR3 is 17 amino acids long. V was pared by 3 bases and J by 6 bases, with 24 bases between. The germline V gene has CDR1 LNHDA and CDR2 SQIVND (reference sequence). The CDR3 region has the DNA TGTGCCAGTAGTATGGGGCTCGGTAACATGCAATACGGCGAGCAGTACTTC. Protein sequence: CASSMGLGNMQYGEQYF.